This entry lists 6 T cell receptor beta chains sequenced from one sample in a study of T cell changes during pregnancy in multiple sclerosis. Libraries were prepared by immunoSEQ multiplex PCR; TCRdb keeps only in-frame clonotypes and omits some of them. The data show nearly 110,000 clones, less than 95% seen once. The sample was peripheral blood, taken in the third trimester of pregnancy. The receptors originated from a female donor in good health, enrolled as a control in a pregnancy study.

The V and J genes are TRBV4-2 and TRBJ2-7, with TRBD1 as a possible D gene (9 bases). Looked up from germline, CDR1 is LGHNA and CDR2 is YNFKEQ. The CDR3 loop spans 15 amino acids. Between the trimmed V and J ends, which lost 4 bases and 3 bases, there was a span of 16 bases. The CDR3 nucleotides read TGTGCCAGCAGCCCGAGCGGGGGACAGGGCTACGAGCAGTACTTC. Protein: CASSPSGGQGYEQYF.

The genes are TRBV5-5 and TRBJ1-1; possible D gene TRBD1, 5 bases. The CDR3 is 14 amino acids. Germline V lookup: CDR1 SGHKS, CDR2 YYEKEE (reference sequence). V shed 0 bases and J shed 4 bases, with 10 bases lying between them. The CDR3 DNA reads as TGTGCCAGCAGCTTGGACAGGTTGGGCACTGAAGCTTTCTTT. Protein: CASSLDRLGTEAFF.

The V gene is TRBV9, the J gene TRBJ1-1; TRBD1 agrees at 7 bases. The V gene's germline CDR1 is SGDLS and CDR2 YYNGEE. The CDR3 loop spans 14 amino acids. Germline trimming cut 3 bases from V and 4 bases from J; bases unmatched to any gene: 6. CDR3 protein: CASSERQGLTEAFF. The CDR3 nucleotides are TGTGCCAGCAGCGAACGACAGGGCCTCACTGAAGCTTTCTTT.

V and J are TRBV5-1 and TRBJ2-2; TRBD2 is a possible D gene (5 bases). This CDR3 comprises 20 residues. The V end lost 1 base, the J end lost 5 bases, and 27 bases lay between the germline ends. CDR1 is SGHRS, CDR2 YFSETQ, per germline. CDR3 region: CASSLYFGSALSPVTGELFF. The CDR3 DNA reads TGCGCCAGCAGCTTGTACTTCGGTAGCGCACTGTCACCCGTAACCGGGGAGCTGTTTTTT. The full variable domain, completed using reference TRBV5-1 and TRBJ2-2, is KAGVTQTPRYLIKTRGQQVTLSCSPISGHRSVSWYQQTPGQGLQFLFEYFSETQRNKGNFPGRFSGRQFSNSRSEMNVSTLELGDSALYLCASSLYFGSALSPVTGELFFGEGSRLTVL.

The chain carries TRBV7-2 and TRBJ2-7, with 8 bases identical to TRBD1. This CDR3 comprises 14 residues. Trimming at V came to 3 bases and at J to 1 base, leaving 2 bases not matched to a gene. Germline assignment: CDR1 SGHTA and CDR2 FQGNSA. Written as DNA, the CDR3 is TGTGCCAGCAGCTTCGACAGGGGTTCCTACGAGCAGTACTTC. It yields the protein CASSFDRGSYEQYF.

The chain combines TRBV7-9 with TRBJ1-2, with 10 bases aligning to TRBD1. The CDR3 runs 13 residues. V shed 6 bases and J 6 bases; nucleotides not matched to a gene: 4. In germline, CDR1 is SEHNR, CDR2 FQNEAQ (reference sequence). The CDR3 reads CASRADRGHGYTF. The CDR3 DNA reads TGTGCCAGCAGAGCCGACAGGGGGCATGGCTACACCTTC. Together with reference TRBV7-9 and TRBJ1-2, the CDR3 gives the full variable domain: DTGVSQNPRHKITKRGQNVTFRCDPISEHNRLYWYRQTLGQGPEFLTYFQNEAQLEKSRLLSDRFSAERPKGSFSTLEIQRTEQGDSAMYLCASRADRGHGYTFGSGTRLTVV.